What follows are 8 T cell receptor beta chains derived from one specimen sequenced in a study of blood T cell repertoires in COVID-19. The data were produced by immunoSEQ multiplex PCR, yet TCRdb's version contains in-frame clones alone and is incomplete. The sample contains approximately 120,000 clones, 75% to 85% of which appear only once. Sequencing was carried out using peripheral blood. The receptors were gathered from a woman in her forties or fifties with acute or convalescent COVID-19.

The J gene is TRBJ2-7, the V gene TRBV6-5; 10 bases fit TRBD1. Per germline, CDR1 MNHEY and CDR2 SVGAGI. Trimming cost V 8 bases and J 3 bases; bases outside gene matches: 10. The length of the CDR3 is 15 residues. CDR3 protein: CASWDPGDRGYEQYF. DNA of the CDR3: TGTGCCAGCTGGGACCCGGGGGACAGGGGCTACGAGCAGTACTTC.

A few counts support this clone. The gene calls are TRBV11-2 and TRBJ2-1, with TRBD2 identical over 12 bases. The CDR3 is made up of 16 amino acids. Trimming removed 5 bases from V and 10 bases from J; junction bases left unmatched: 12. Germline assignment: CDR1 SGHAT and CDR2 FQNNGV. This CDR3 reads CASSRTSGGFSVEQFF. Here the CDR3 DNA reads TGTGCCAGCAGCCGTACTAGCGGGGGGTTTTCTGTGGAGCAGTTCTTC.

CDR3 in DNA: TGTGCCAGCAGCTTAGTGGCAGGGGTTTACGGGGAGCTGTTTTTT. Amino acids: CASSLVAGVYGELFF. The rearrangement uses TRBV7-3 and TRBJ2-2; possible D gene TRBD1, 6 bases. CDR1 is SGHTA and CDR2 is FQGTGA in the germline V gene. This CDR3 contains 15 residues. Trimming left V 2 bases short and J 7 bases short, with 14 bases between.

The chain joins TRBV5-1 to TRBJ1-1, with TRBD1 as a possible D gene (6 bases). With 2 bases removed from V and 9 bases from J, the gap between germline ends came to 14 bases. This CDR3 spans 13 amino acids. CDR1 is SGHRS, CDR2 YFSETQ, per germline. The CDR3 sequence is CASSLSPGAQAFF. CDR3 DNA sequence: TGCGCCAGCAGCTTAAGCCCAGGGGCCCAAGCTTTCTTT.

This clone was recorded a few times. The chain recombines TRBV12-1 with TRBJ2-7; TRBD2 reflects the table's D call only, with no check against the DNA. TRBV12-1 is a pseudogene segment. This CDR3 has 13 amino acids. CDR3 bases: TGTGCCAGCAGCTCCGGACTAGCTGGGGAGCAGTACTTC. Its protein product is CASSSGLAGEQYF.

This sequence joins TRBV11-3 and TRBJ2-2, with a possible D match to TRBD2 (6 bases). The CDR3 is 13 amino acids. V shed 5 bases and J shed 3 bases, with 7 bases lying between them. Germline V gene sequence: CDR1 SGHNT, CDR2 YENEEA. The CDR3 is CASSTSHTGELFF. The CDR3 bases are TGTGCCAGCAGCACTAGCCACACCGGGGAGCTGTTTTTT. Full variable domain (missing parts from reference TRBV11-3 and TRBJ2-2): EAGVVQSPRYKIIEKKQPVAFWCNPISGHNTLYWYLQNLGQGPELLIRYENEEAVDDSQLPKDRFSAERLKGVDSTLKIQPAELGDSAVYLCASSTSHTGELFFGEGSRLTVL.

The chain has TRBV5-8 and TRBJ1-6, with a tentative D call TRBD1 (5 bases). The CDR3 has 16 residues. The V gene's germline CDR1 is SGHTS and CDR2 YDEGEE. V dropped 4 bases and J dropped 3 bases, with 14 bases sitting between them. The chain's CDR3 is CASSLDLTVYNSPLHF. As DNA, the CDR3 is TGTGCCAGCAGCCTCGACCTGACAGTCTATAATTCACCCCTCCACTTT. Looking up the rest from reference TRBV5-8 and TRBJ1-6 gives the full variable domain: EAGVTQSPTHLIKTRGQQATLRCSPISGHTSVYWYQQALGLGLQFLLWYDEGEERNRGNFPPRFSGRQFPNYSSELNVNALELEDSALYLCASSLDLTVYNSPLHFGNGTRLTVT.

This clone was found a few times. This chain uses TRBV7-2 with TRBJ2-1; D might be TRBD2 (6 bases). The CDR3 runs to 14 residues. V lost 10 bases to trimming and J lost 3 bases, with 16 bases between them. Germline lookup yields CDR1 SGHTA and CDR2 FQGNSA. The CDR3 protein is CAIPTGALYNEQFF. CDR3 sequence (DNA): TGTGCCATTCCGACGGGAGCGCTCTACAATGAGCAGTTCTTC. The full variable domain, completed using reference TRBV7-2 and TRBJ2-1, is GAGVSQSPSNKVTEKGKDVELRCDPISGHTALYWYRQSLGQGLEFLIYFQGNSAPDKSGLPSDRFSAERTGGSVSTLTIQRTQQEDSAVYLCAIPTGALYNEQFFGPGTRLTVL.